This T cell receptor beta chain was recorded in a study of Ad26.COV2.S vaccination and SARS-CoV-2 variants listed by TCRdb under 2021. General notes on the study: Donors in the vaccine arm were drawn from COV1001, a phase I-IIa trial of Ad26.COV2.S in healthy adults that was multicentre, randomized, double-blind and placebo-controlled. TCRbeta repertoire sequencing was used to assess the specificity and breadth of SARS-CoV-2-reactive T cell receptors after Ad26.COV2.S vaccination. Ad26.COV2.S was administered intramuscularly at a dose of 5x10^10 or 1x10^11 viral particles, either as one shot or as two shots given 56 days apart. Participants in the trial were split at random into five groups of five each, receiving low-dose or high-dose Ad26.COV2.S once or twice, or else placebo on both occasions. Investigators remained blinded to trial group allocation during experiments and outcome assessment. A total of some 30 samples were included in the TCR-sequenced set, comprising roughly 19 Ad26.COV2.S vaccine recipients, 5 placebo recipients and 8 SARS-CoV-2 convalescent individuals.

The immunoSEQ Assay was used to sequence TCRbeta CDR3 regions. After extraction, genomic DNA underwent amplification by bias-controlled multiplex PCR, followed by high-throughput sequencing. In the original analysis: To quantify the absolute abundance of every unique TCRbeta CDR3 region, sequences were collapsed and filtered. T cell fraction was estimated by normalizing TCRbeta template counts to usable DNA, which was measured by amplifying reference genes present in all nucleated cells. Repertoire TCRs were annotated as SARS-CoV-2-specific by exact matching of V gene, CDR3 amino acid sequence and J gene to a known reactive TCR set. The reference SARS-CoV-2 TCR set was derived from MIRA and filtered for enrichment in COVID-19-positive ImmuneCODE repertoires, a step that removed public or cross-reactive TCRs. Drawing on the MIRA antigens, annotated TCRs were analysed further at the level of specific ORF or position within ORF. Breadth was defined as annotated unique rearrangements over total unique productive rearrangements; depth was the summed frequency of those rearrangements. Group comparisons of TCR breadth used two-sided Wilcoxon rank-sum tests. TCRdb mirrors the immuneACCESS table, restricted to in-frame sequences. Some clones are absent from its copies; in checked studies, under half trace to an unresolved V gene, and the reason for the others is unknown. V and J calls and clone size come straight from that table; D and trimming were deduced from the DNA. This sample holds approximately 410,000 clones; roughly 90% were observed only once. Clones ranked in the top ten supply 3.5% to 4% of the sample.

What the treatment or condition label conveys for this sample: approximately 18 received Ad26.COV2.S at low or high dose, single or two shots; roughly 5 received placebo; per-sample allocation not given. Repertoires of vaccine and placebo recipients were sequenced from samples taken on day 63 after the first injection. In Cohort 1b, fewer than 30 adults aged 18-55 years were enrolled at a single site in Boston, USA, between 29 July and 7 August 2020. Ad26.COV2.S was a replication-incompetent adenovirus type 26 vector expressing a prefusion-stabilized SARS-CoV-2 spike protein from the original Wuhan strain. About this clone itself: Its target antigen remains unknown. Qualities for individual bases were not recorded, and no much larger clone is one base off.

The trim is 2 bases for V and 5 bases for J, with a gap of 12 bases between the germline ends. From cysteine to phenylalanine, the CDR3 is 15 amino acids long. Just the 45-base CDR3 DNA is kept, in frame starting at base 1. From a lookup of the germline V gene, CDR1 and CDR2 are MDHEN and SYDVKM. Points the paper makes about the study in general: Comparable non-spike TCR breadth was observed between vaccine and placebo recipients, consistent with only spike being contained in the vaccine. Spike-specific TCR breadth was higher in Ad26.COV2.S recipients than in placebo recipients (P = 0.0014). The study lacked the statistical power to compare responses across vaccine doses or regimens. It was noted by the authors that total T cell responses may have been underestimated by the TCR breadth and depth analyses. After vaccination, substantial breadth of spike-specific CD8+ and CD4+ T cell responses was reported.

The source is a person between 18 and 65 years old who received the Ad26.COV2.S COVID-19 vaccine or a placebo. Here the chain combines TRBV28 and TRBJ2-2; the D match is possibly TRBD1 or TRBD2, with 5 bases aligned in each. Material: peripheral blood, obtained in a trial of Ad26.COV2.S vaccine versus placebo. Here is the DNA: TGTGCCAGCAGTTTACGGGGCCGGTCTACCGGGGAGCTGTTTTTT. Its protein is CASSLRGRSTGELFF. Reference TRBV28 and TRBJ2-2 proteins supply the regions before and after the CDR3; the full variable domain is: DVKVTQSSRYLVKRTGEKVFLECVQDMDHENMFWYRQDPGLGLRLIYFSYDVKMKEKGDIPEGYSVSREKKERFSLILESASTNQTSMYLCASSLRGRSTGELFFGEGSRLTVL.